A selection of T cell receptor beta chains follows, all from one sample in a study of graft-versus-host responses after intestinal transplantation. The repertoire was sequenced with immunoSEQ multiplex PCR; TCRdb's copy has only in-frame clones and lacks some. This table holds about 6,400 clones, about a fifth found once. The starting material was alloreactive CD4+ T cells from a mixed lymphocyte reaction culture, obtained before transplantation. The receptor source for this set is a human patient who was an organ donor for intestinal transplantation. The CDR3 runs from the conserved cysteine through the conserved F or W. D genes are given only for firm matches. For some rows the clone size is stated as once, few or many, or as a class when expanded; others skip it.

>TRBV9|TRBD2|-|TRBJ2-3|15
TGTGCCAGCAGCGTAGATAGCGGGGGGGCAGATACGCAGTATTTT
CASSVDSGGADTQYF
>TRBV5-1|-|few|TRBJ2-7|14
TGCGCCAGCAGCCCCAGGGTAAGGTCCTACGAGCAGTACTTC
CASSPRVRSYEQYF
>TRBV7-2|TRBD2|many|TRBJ2-7|16
TGTGCCAGCAGCTTAGGGGGGGCGGGGGGGCACTACGAGCAGTACTTC
CASSLGGAGGHYEQYF
>TRBV5-1|-|-|TRBJ2-7|13
TGCGCCAGCAGCTTGACAGGGCTCTACGAGCAGTACTTC
CASSLTGLYEQYF
>TRBV7-3|TRBD1|few|TRBJ1-1|13
TGTGCCAGCAGAACCTTACAGGGGACTGAAGCTTTCTTT
CASRTLQGTEAFF
>TRBV29-1|-|-|TRBJ1-1|12
TGCAGAGTTGCAGGGTCTGACACTGAAGCTTTCTTT
CRVAGSDTEAFF
>TRBV5-7|TRBD1|-|TRBJ2-7|15
TGTGCCAGCAGCTGGCAGGGGACAGGACCCTACGAGCAGTACTTC
CASSWQGTGPYEQYF
>TRBV11-2|-|-|TRBJ2-7|14
TGTGCCAGCAGCTTACTTTCCAGTGACTACGAGCAGTACTTC
CASSLLSSDYEQYF
>TRBV2|-|-|TRBJ1-5|15
TGTGCCAGCTTTTTCGACAGATATAGCAATCAGCCCCAGCATTTT
CASFFDRYSNQPQHF
>TRBV2|-|few|TRBJ2-7|13
TGTGCCAGCAGTTACGTTTCCTCCTACGAGCAGTACTTC
CASSYVSSYEQYF
>TRBV11-3|-|-|TRBJ2-7|14
TGTGCCAGCAGCGGACAGTTTTTCTCCTACGAGCAGTACTTC
CASSGQFFSYEQYF
>TRBV19|-|-|TRBJ2-7|14
TGTGCCAGTAGTCTCAGGGAGCCCTCCTACGAGCAGTACTTC
CASSLREPSYEQYF
>TRBV5-5|-|-|TRBJ1-5|11
TGTGCCAGCAGCAGCCGTCAGCCCCAGCATTTT
CASSSRQPQHF
>TRBV18|-|medium-sized|TRBJ2-7|13
TGTGCCAGCTCACCACGTCTTGCCTACGAGCAGTACTTC
CASSPRLAYEQYF
>TRBV7-9|-|-|TRBJ2-5|15
TGTGCCAGCAGCTTAACAACTAGGCGGGAAGAGACCCAGTACTTC
CASSLTTRREETQYF
>TRBV7-2|-|-|TRBJ1-1|13
TGTGCCAGCAACCACCGGACCGACACTGAAGCTTTCTTT
CASNHRTDTEAFF
>TRBV20-1|-|medium-sized|TRBJ2-7|11
TGCAGTGCTCCGAGGGGCAGTCTTAAGTACTTC
CSAPRGSLKYF
>TRBV7-2|TRBD1|-|TRBJ2-7|15
TGTGCCAGCAGCCCCGCAGAGGGGGCGACCTACGAGCAGTACTTC
CASSPAEGATYEQYF
>TRBV7-9|-|few|TRBJ1-1|15
TGTGCCAGCAGCTTAGGTCCGGGCCTGAACACTGAAGCTTTCTTT
CASSLGPGLNTEAFF
>TRBV11-2|-|-|TRBJ1-1|13
TGTGCCAGCAGCTTAGCGTCGAACACTGAAGCTTTCTTT
CASSLASNTEAFF
>TRBV10-3|-|medium-sized|TRBJ2-5|14
TGTGCCACCCGGGGTTCAGGGTTTTTTGGGACCCAGTACTTC
CATRGSGFFGTQYF
>TRBV18|-|medium-sized|TRBJ1-2|14
TGTGCCAGCTCGACTCTTGGGGCGGACTATGGCTACACCTTC
CASSTLGADYGYTF
>TRBV5-1|TRBD2|-|TRBJ2-1|15
TGCGCCAGCAGCTTAAGCGGGAGCTCCTACAATGAGCAGTTCTTC
CASSLSGSSYNEQFF
>TRBV5-1|-|few|TRBJ1-3|14
TGCGCCAGCAGCTTGGATGGGTCCGTAAACACCATATATTTT
CASSLDGSVNTIYF
>TRBV5-5|-|medium-sized|TRBJ1-1|16
TGTGCCAGCAGCTTCCTGCTTAGGGGAGGGGTCACTGAAGCTTTCTTT
CASSFLLRGGVTEAFF